This TCR beta chain comes out of a study of blood T cell repertoires in COVID-19. The germline V gene has CDR1 LGHDT and CDR2 YNNKEL (reference sequence). Trimming pared 5 bases from V and 2 bases from J, leaving 13 bases between. This CDR3 is built from 16 residues. Generated by immunoSEQ multiplex PCR, the TCRdb table keeps only in-frame clones and is missing some. The table includes some 530,000 clones, about 88% detected once. The chain uses TRBV3-1 (or the pseudogene TRBV3-2) and TRBJ1-6, with D maybe TRBD1 (6 bases). Sequencing used PBMCs or T cells enriched from blood (not recorded which). The sequence came from an older woman who had recovered from COVID-19. Written as DNA, the CDR3 is TGTGCCAGCAGCTCGGACAGCCTAGCCTATAATTCACCCCTCCACTTT. Amino acid sequence: CASSSDSLAYNSPLHF.